This is a list of T cell receptor beta chains from one sample in a study of blood T cell repertoires in COVID-19. Assay used: immunoSEQ multiplex PCR; TCRdb lists only in-frame clones, some missing. The table shows fewer than 300,000 clones, with 80% to 95% occurring only once. The sequencing sample was made of PBMCs or T cells enriched from blood (not recorded which). The receptors originated from a woman in her twenties or thirties who had recovered from COVID-19. The CDR3 runs from the conserved cysteine through the conserved F or W. The order of the fields is clone size, J gene, D gene, V gene, CDR3 DNA, CDR3 protein. The D gene is left open where the match is weak. Rows give clone size only sometimes, using once, few, many, or a class for an expanded clone.

>-|TRBJ2-7|TRBD2|TRBV7-9
TGTGCCAGCAGTTCTAGCGGGATCTCCTACGAGCAGTACTTC
CASSSSGISYEQYF
>-|TRBJ2-7|-|TRBV19
TGTGCCAGTAGTCCCGCAGGGCAGGATTACGAGCAGTACTTC
CASSPAGQDYEQYF
>few|TRBJ1-5|-|TRBV24-1
TGTGCCACCAGTGGGGGGGACTTCCTTGGGGGCAATCAGCCCCAGCATTTT
CATSGGDFLGGNQPQHF
>-|TRBJ2-1|TRBD1|TRBV6-4
TGTGCCAGCTCCCCAGGGGGCGCAGGCAATGAGCAGTTCTTC
CASSPGGAGNEQFF
>-|TRBJ1-2|TRBD1|TRBV6-5
TGTGCCAGCAGTAGCACGACAGGGTTCCGTGGCTACACCTTC
CASSSTTGFRGYTF
>few|TRBJ1-4|-|TRBV28
TGTGCCAGCAGTCACCCGACACCATCGGCGGAAAAACTGTTTTTT
CASSHPTPSAEKLFF
>-|TRBJ2-1|TRBD2|TRBV6-2/TRBV6-3
TGTGCCAGCAGTTTGACTAGCGCCTACTACAATGAGCAGTTCTTC
CASSLTSAYYNEQFF
>-|TRBJ2-3|TRBD1|TRBV6-2/TRBV6-3
TGTGCCAGCAGTTTAAGTAAACAGGGGCGGGTTACAGATACGCAGTATTTT
CASSLSKQGRVTDTQYF
>-|TRBJ2-7|-|TRBV20-1
TGCAGTGCTAGCCCCGCAGGGCCGCAGTACTTC
CSASPAGPQYF
>-|TRBJ2-7|-|TRBV29-1
TGCAGCGTTGAGGTCGGCGGAAGCTACGAGCAGTACTTC
CSVEVGGSYEQYF
>-|TRBJ1-6|TRBD1|TRBV9
TGTGCCAGCAGCGTAGAGGGGGCGACAAATTCACCCCTCCACTTT
CASSVEGATNSPLHF
>-|TRBJ1-2|-|TRBV9
TGTGCCAGCAGTGGATCGGACAGCTCTTCTAACTATGGCTACACCTTC
CASSGSDSSSNYGYTF
>-|TRBJ1-2|-|TRBV2
TGTGCCAGCATGGGGGGACCGCCCGGCTATGGCTACACCTTC
CASMGGPPGYGYTF
>-|TRBJ2-5|-|TRBV28
TGTGCCAGCAGTGCTGGGCCAAATAAAGAGACCCAGTACTTC
CASSAGPNKETQYF
>-|TRBJ1-3|TRBD1|TRBV18
TGTGCCAGCTCACCATTACAGGGGACAGGAAACACCATATATTTT
CASSPLQGTGNTIYF
>-|TRBJ2-3|TRBD2|TRBV7-2
TGTGCCAGCAGCTTAGCGGGGCCTTCTAGCGGGAAGAGCACAGATACGCAGTATTTT
CASSLAGPSSGKSTDTQYF
>-|TRBJ2-4|TRBD2|TRBV11-2
TGTGCCAGCAGCTTCGGACTGCGGGAGGGAAACATTCAGTACTTC
CASSFGLREGNIQYF
>few|TRBJ2-3|TRBD2|TRBV6-4
TGTGCCAGCAGCCCCCGTGCGGGGGATGCAGATACGCAGTATTTT
CASSPRAGDADTQYF
>few|TRBJ2-7|TRBD2|TRBV4-2
TGTGCCAGCAGCCAAGCGGGGGGGGAGGGCCCCTACGAGCAGTACTTC
CASSQAGGEGPYEQYF
>-|TRBJ1-2|-|TRBV30
TGTGCCTGGAGACAGGGCCCGACTGGCTACACCTTC
CAWRQGPTGYTF
>-|TRBJ1-6|-|TRBV10-3
TGTGCCATCAGTGAGGGGGGGTCGGATTCACCCCTCCACTTT
CAISEGGSDSPLHF
>-|TRBJ1-5|TRBD1|TRBV4-1
TGCGCCAGCAGCGCAGGGGGTGTAGGTGGCAATCAGCCCCAGCATTTT
CASSAGGVGGNQPQHF
>-|TRBJ1-2|-|TRBV24-1
TGTGCCACCAGTGACCGAGACAGGAACTATGGCTACACCTTC
CATSDRDRNYGYTF
>-|TRBJ2-2|TRBD1|TRBV27
TGTGCCAGAAAGACCGGGACAGGGGGCTCCGGGGAGCTGTTTTTT
CARKTGTGGSGELFF
>-|TRBJ2-5|-|TRBV19
TGTGCCAGTAGTCTAGACAGTGCCTCACTACAAGAGACCCAGTACTTC
CASSLDSASLQETQYF